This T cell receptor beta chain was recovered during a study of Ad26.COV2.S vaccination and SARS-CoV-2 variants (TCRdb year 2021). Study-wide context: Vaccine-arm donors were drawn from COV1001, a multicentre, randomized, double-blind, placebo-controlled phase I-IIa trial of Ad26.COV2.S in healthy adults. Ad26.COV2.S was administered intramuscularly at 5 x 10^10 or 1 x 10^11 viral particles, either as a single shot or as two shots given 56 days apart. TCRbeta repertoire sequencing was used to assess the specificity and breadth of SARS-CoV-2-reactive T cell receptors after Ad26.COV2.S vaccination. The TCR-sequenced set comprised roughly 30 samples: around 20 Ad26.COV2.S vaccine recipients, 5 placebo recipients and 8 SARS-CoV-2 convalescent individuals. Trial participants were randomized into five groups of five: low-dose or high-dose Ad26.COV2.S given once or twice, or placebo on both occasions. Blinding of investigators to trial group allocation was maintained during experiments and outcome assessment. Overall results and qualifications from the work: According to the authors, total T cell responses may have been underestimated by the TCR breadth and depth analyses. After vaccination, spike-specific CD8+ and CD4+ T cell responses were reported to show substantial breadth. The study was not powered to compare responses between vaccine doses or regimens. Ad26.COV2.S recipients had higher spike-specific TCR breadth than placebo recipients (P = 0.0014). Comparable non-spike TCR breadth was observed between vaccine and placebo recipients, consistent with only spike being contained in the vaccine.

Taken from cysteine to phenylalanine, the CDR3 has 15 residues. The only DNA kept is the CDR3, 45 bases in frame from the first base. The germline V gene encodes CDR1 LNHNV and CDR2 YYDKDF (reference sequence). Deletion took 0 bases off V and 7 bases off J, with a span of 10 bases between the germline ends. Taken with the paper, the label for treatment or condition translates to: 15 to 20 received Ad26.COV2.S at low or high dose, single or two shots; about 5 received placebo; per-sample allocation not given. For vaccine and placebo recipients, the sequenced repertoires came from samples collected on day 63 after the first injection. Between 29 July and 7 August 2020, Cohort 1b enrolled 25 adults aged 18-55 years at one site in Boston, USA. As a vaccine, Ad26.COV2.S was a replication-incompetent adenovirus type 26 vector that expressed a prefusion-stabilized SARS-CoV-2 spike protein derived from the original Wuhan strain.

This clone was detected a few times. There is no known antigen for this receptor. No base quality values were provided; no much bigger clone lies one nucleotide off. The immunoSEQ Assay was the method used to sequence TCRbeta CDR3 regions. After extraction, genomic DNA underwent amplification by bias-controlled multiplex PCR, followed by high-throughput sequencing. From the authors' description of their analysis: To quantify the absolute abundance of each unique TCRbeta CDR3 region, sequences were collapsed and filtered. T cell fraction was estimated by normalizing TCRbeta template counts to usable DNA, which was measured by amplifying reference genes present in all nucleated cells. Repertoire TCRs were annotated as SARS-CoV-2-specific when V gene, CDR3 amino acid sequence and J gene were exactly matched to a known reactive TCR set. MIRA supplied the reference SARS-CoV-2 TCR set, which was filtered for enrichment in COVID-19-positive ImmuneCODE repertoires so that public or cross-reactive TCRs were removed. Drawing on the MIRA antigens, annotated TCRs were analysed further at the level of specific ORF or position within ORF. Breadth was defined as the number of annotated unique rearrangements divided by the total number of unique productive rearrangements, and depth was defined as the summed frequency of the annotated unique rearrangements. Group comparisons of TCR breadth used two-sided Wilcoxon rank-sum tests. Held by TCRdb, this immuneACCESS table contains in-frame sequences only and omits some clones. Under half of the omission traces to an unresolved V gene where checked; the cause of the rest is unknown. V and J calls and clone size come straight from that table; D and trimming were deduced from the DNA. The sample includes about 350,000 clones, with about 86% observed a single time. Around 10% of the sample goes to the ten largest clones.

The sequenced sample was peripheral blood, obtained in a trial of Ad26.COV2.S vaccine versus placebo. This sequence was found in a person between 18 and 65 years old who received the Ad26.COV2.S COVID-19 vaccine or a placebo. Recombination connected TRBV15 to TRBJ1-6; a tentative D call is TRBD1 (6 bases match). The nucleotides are TGTGCCACCAGCAGAGAGGCAGGGGCGAATTCACCCCTCCACTTT. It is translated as CATSREAGANSPLHF.